These 18 T cell receptor beta chains were all obtained from the same sample, sequenced in a study of T cell responses to AZD1222 COVID-19 vaccine. Method: immunoSEQ multiplex PCR; TCRdb's copy keeps in-frame clones and lacks some. This table holds tens of thousands of clones, 65% to 90% found once. This sample comprised peripheral blood, obtained on day 0 of AZD1222 vaccination. Receptor source: an adult in good health.

This clone has only a few counts. This chain connects TRBV15 to TRBJ2-2; D is perhaps TRBD1 (5 bases). The germline V and J ends were trimmed by 1 base and 4 bases, with 13 bases remaining between them. The CDR3 contains 16 residues. From germline, CDR1 is LNHNV and CDR2 YYDKDF (reference sequence). The CDR3 DNA reads TGTGCCACCAGCAGAGGTCAGGGCCCCTCCACCGGGGAGCTGTTTTTT. Translation gives CATSRGQGPSTGELFF.

This chain uses TRBV3-1 (or the pseudogene TRBV3-2) with TRBJ1-6, with D possibly TRBD1 on 6 matching bases. Germline CDR1 reads LGHDT; CDR2 reads YNNKEL (reference sequence). With 4 bases removed from V and 7 bases from J, the gap between germline ends came to 14 bases. This CDR3 has 15 amino acids. The CDR3 nucleotides are TGTGCCAGCAGCCCCCCCGGACAGATAAATTCACCCCTCCACTTT. Amino acids: CASSPPGQINSPLHF.

The rearrangement joins TRBV5-1 to TRBJ2-5; 12 bases line up with TRBD2. There are 15 residues in the CDR3. V shed 4 bases and J 2 bases; nucleotides not matched to a gene: 3. Germline V gene data show CDR1 as SGHRS and CDR2 as YFSETQ. The CDR3 region has the DNA TGCGCCAGCAGCCGACTAGCGGGGGTGCAAGAGACCCAGTACTTC. This encodes CASSRLAGVQETQYF. Looking up the rest from reference TRBV5-1 and TRBJ2-5 gives the full variable domain: KAGVTQTPRYLIKTRGQQVTLSCSPISGHRSVSWYQQTPGQGLQFLFEYFSETQRNKGNFPGRFSGRQFSNSRSEMNVSTLELGDSALYLCASSRLAGVQETQYFGPGTRLLVL.

This clone showed up just once. This chain links TRBV12-5 with TRBJ2-3; D call uncertain. Looked up from germline, CDR1 is LGHNT and CDR2 is FRNRAP. Trimming took off 3 bases at V and 1 base at J, with 5 bases between the two ends. The CDR3 is made up of 13 amino acids. The CDR3 sequence is CASGFTGTDTQYF. CDR3 nucleotide sequence: TGTGCTAGTGGTTTCACCGGCACAGATACGCAGTATTTT.

The V gene is TRBV19, the J gene TRBJ1-5; a weak D match, TRBD1 (5 bases). V was shortened by 0 bases and J by 0 bases, with 12 bases between the two germline ends. This CDR3 region has 17 residues. Germline V gene lookup returns CDR1 LNHDA and CDR2 SQIVND (reference sequence). CDR3 residues: CASSIDSAGFSNQPQHF. CDR3 DNA sequence: TGTGCCAGTAGTATAGATTCGGCAGGGTTTAGCAATCAGCCCCAGCATTTT.

The rearrangement joins TRBV7-9 to TRBJ2-1, with 7 bases matching TRBD1. This CDR3 is built from 14 residues. Germline V lookup: CDR1 SEHNR, CDR2 FQNEAQ (reference sequence). Trimming cost V 5 bases and J 5 bases; bases outside gene matches: 6. The CDR3 DNA reads TGTGCCAGCAGCAGTGACAGGGCTAACAATGAGCAGTTCTTC. This encodes CASSSDRANNEQFF.

The J gene is TRBJ2-6, the V gene TRBV10-2; D call uncertain. The CDR3 spans 14 residues. V lost 6 bases and J 1 base, leaving 7 bases between the germline ends. Germline loops: CDR1 WSHSY, CDR2 SAAADI. The CDR3 protein is CASRDISGANVLTF. CDR3 nucleotides: TGCGCCAGCAGGGATATATCTGGGGCCAACGTCCTGACTTTC.

The gene calls are TRBV5-1 and TRBJ1-6; D call uncertain. The CDR3 sequence is 16 residues long. Germline-derived CDR1 and CDR2 are SGHRS and YFSETQ. Trimming removed 1 base from V and 2 bases from J, with 10 bases in between. CDR3: CASSLRVGAYNSPLHF. CDR3 coding DNA: TGCGCCAGCAGCTTGCGAGTTGGGGCCTATAATTCACCCCTCCACTTT. The whole variable domain, remainder taken from reference TRBV5-1 and TRBJ1-6, is KAGVTQTPRYLIKTRGQQVTLSCSPISGHRSVSWYQQTPGQGLQFLFEYFSETQRNKGNFPGRFSGRQFSNSRSEMNVSTLELGDSALYLCASSLRVGAYNSPLHFGNGTRLTVT.

The V gene is TRBV3-1 (or the pseudogene TRBV3-2), the J gene TRBJ1-6; 7 positions agree with TRBD1. J gave up 9 bases and V 6 bases, and 8 bases lay outside the gene matches. CDR1 is LGHDT, CDR2 YNNKEL, per germline (reference sequence). The CDR3 extends over 14 amino acids. This chain's CDR3 is CASRTTGASSPLHF. The CDR3 DNA follows: TGTGCCAGCAGAACCACAGGGGCTAGTTCACCCCTCCACTTT.

The CDR3 nucleotides read TGCGCCAGCAGCTTGGGAGGGGTAGGCAATTCACCCCTCCACTTT. Protein product: CASSLGGVGNSPLHF. The chain has TRBV5-1 and TRBJ1-6; possibly TRBD1 for D (5 bases). Germline values: CDR1 SGHRS, CDR2 YFSETQ. The CDR3 sequence is 15 residues long. The ends were cut back, 0 bases at V and 7 bases at J, with 11 bases in the middle.

The J gene is TRBJ1-5, the V gene TRBV19; D possibly corresponds to TRBD1 (5 bases). Germline V gene data show CDR1 as LNHDA and CDR2 as SQIVND (reference sequence). CDR3 size: 15 residues. Trimming took 8 bases from V and 7 from J, leaving 21 bases between them. CDR3 in amino acids: CASLPRDSGRQPQHF. The CDR3 nucleotides are TGTGCCAGTCTGCCCCGGGACTCTGGGAGACAGCCCCAGCATTTT.

This clone was picked up a small number of times. Different DNA sequences within this sample yield the same CDR3. The chain couples TRBV10-2 to TRBJ2-7; D is possibly TRBD1 (6 bases). Trimming stripped 3 bases from V and 4 bases from J, with 7 bases between. Germline CDR1 and CDR2: WSHSY and SAAADI. There are 12 residues in the CDR3. CDR3 loop: CASSDRGYEQYF. For the CDR3, the DNA is TGCGCCAGCAGTGACAGGGGATACGAGCAGTACTTC.

This sequence joins TRBV28 and TRBJ2-3; 8 bases line up with TRBD2. The CDR3 contains 16 residues. Germline trimming cut 5 bases from V and 2 bases from J; bases unmatched to any gene: 9. Germline-derived CDR1 and CDR2 are MDHEN and SYDVKM. The CDR3 here is CASSPTTSGVTDTQYF. The CDR3 DNA sequence: TGTGCCAGCAGTCCGACTACTAGCGGTGTCACAGATACGCAGTATTTT.

The CDR3 spells CASSVEATGIYGYTF. CDR3 sequence (DNA): TGTGCCAGCAGCGTTGAGGCGACAGGGATCTATGGCTACACCTTC. The chain uses TRBV9 and TRBJ1-2, with 7 nucleotides matching TRBD1. The junction had 8 bases not matched to a gene; V was cut back by 2 bases and J by 4 bases. The CDR3 runs to 15 residues. Germline assignment: CDR1 SGDLS and CDR2 YYNGEE.

The V and J genes are TRBV3-1 (or the pseudogene TRBV3-2) and TRBJ1-1; perhaps TRBD1 as D (6 bases). V was shortened by 0 bases and J by 6 bases, with 11 bases between the two germline ends. The CDR3 extends over 14 amino acids. Germline V gives CDR1 LGHDT, CDR2 YNNKEL (reference sequence). DNA of the CDR3: TGTGCCAGCAGCCAAGAGTACAGGGTCGCTGAAGCTTTCTTT. Translation: CASSQEYRVAEAFF.

Only a few counts were recorded for this clone. The rearrangement links TRBV3-1 (or the pseudogene TRBV3-2) to TRBJ2-3; no clear D. This CDR3 is 15 amino acids long. Between the trimmed V and J ends, which lost 1 base and 0 bases, there was a span of 8 bases. Germline CDR1 and CDR2: LGHDT and YNNKEL (reference sequence). CDR3 bases: TGTGCCAGCAGCCAAGGCCGATCTAGCACAGATACGCAGTATTTT. It translates to CASSQGRSSTDTQYF.

J is TRBJ2-1 and V is TRBV3-1 (or the pseudogene TRBV3-2); TRBD2 matches at 10 bases. CDR1 is LGHDT and CDR2 is YNNKEL in the germline V gene (reference sequence). There are 14 residues in the CDR3. V lost 1 base to trimming and J lost 13 bases; unmatched junction nucleotides: 7. CDR3 in DNA: TGTGCCAGCAGCCAAGGGATATTAGCGGGGGGCCAGTTCTTC. Protein: CASSQGILAGGQFF.

The J gene is TRBJ1-1, the V gene TRBV29-1; 9 nucleotides agree with TRBD1. Germline V lookup: CDR1 SQVTM, CDR2 ANQGSEA. Germline trimming cut 7 bases from V and 9 bases from J; bases unmatched to any gene: 12. The CDR3 length is 13 residues. Here the CDR3 DNA reads TGCAGCGCCTCAGTGGGTGGGACAGGGCAAGCTTTCTTT. It translates to CSASVGGTGQAFF.